This TCR beta chain is from a study of CD8+CD57+ T cells in acquired aplastic anemia. About the study: The average for DNA from sorted CD4+ and CD8+ cells was roughly 3 ug.

Investigators profiled TCR beta VDJ and CDR3 from genomic DNA template. Each CDR3 protein gets one entry after TCRdb re-called the reads with MiXCR. This table holds about 150,000 distinct CDR3 sequences, around half found once. The V and J ends lost 0 bases and 1 base respectively, with 15 bases between them. This CDR3 is built from 17 residues. Germline V CDR1 and CDR2: MGHRA, YSYEKL. This clonotype showed up many times. Its antigen is still unknown. Study observations and caveats: Found in both controls and patients were some 30 CD8+ CDR3 sequences.

The authors sequenced patients whose flow cytometry had shown CD8+CD57+ cell expansion. The cohort consisted entirely of patients having severe acquired aplastic anemia. Sequenced input: sorted CD4+, CD8+, or CD8+CD57+ T cells (not recorded which) from PBMCs. The chain uses TRBV4-1 and TRBJ1-1; D gene unclear. This TCR came from a human donor with aplastic anemia. The CDR3 protein is CASSQEGEGLRNTEAFF. For the CDR3, the DNA is TGCGCCAGCAGCCAAGAAGGCGAGGGCCTGAGGAACACTGAAGCTTTCTTT.